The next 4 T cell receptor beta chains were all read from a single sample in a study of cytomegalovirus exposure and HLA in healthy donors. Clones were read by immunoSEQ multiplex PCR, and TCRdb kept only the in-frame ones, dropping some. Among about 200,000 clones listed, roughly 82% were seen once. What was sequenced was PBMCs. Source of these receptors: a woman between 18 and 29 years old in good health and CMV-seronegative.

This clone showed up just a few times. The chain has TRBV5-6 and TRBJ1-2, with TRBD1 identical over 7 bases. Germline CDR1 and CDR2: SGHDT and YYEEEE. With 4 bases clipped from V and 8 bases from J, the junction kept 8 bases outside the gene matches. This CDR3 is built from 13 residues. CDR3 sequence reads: CASSPGTDRGYTF. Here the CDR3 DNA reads TGTGCCAGCAGCCCGGGGACAGATAGGGGCTACACCTTC.

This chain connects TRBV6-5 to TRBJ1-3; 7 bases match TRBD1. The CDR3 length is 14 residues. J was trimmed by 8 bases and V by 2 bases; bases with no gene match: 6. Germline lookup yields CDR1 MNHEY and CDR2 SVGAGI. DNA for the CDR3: TGTGCCAGCAGTTACGGGCAGGGGGTGGACACCATATATTTT. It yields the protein CASSYGQGVDTIYF.

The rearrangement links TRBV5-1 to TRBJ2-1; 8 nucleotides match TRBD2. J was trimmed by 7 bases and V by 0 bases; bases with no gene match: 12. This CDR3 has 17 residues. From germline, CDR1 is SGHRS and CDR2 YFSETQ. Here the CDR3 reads CASSLGGGTRVRNEQFF. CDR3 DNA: TGCGCCAGCAGCTTGGGGGGCGGGACTAGGGTTCGGAATGAGCAGTTCTTC. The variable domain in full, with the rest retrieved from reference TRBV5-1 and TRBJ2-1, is KAGVTQTPRYLIKTRGQQVTLSCSPISGHRSVSWYQQTPGQGLQFLFEYFSETQRNKGNFPGRFSGRQFSNSRSEMNVSTLELGDSALYLCASSLGGGTRVRNEQFFGPGTRLTVL.

CDR3 sequence reads: CASSLGPRGESSGNTIYF. DNA of the CDR3: TGTGCCAGCAGCTTGGGACCCAGAGGCGAGTCTTCTGGAAACACCATATATTTT. The rearrangement joins TRBV5-4 to TRBJ1-3; D is unclear. Between the trimmed V and J ends, which lost 0 bases and 1 base, there was a span of 17 bases. The length of the CDR3 is 18 residues. Germline loops: CDR1 SGHNT, CDR2 YYREEE (reference sequence).